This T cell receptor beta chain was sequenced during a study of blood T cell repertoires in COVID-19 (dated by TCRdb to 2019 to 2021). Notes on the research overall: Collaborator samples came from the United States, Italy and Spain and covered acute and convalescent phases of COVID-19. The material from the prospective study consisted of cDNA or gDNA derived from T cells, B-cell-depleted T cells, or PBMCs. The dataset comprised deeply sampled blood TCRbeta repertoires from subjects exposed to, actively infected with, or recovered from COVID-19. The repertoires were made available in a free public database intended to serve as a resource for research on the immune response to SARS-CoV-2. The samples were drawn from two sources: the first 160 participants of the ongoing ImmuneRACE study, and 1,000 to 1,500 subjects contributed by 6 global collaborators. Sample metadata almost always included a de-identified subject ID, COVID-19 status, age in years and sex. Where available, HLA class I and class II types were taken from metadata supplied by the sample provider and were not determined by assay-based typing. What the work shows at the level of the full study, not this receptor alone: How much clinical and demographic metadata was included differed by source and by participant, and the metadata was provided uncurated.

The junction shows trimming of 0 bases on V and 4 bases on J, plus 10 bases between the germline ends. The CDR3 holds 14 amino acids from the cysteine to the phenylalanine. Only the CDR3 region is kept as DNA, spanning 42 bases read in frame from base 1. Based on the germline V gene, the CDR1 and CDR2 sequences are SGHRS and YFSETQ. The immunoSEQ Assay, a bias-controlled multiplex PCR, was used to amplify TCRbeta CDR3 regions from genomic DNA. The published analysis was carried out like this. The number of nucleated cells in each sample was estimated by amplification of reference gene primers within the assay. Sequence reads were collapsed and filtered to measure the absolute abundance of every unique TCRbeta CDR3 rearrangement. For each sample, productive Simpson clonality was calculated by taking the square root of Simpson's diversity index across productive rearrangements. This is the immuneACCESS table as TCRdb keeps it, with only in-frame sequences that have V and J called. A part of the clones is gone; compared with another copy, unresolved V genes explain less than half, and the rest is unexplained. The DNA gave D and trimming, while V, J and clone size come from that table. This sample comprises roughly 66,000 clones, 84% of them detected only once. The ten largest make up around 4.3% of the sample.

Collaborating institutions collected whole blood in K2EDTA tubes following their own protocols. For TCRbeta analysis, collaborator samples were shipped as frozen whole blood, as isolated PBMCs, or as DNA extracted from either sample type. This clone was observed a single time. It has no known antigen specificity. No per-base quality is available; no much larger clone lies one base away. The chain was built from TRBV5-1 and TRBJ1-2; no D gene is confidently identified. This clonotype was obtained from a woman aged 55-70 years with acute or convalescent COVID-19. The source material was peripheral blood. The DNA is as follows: TGCGCCAGCAGCTTGGAGGTGGGAGGCTATGGCTACACCTTC. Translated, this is CASSLEVGGYGYTF.